The 27 T cell receptor beta chains listed next were all sequenced from one sample in a study of blood T cell repertoires in COVID-19. Clones were sequenced by immunoSEQ multiplex PCR, and TCRdb holds only the in-frame ones, with some missing. Here the sample spans fewer than 250,000 clones, under 90% being singletons. The material sequenced was peripheral blood. The origin of the receptors is a human donor in a cohort sampled during active COVID-19.

The chain employs TRBV7-9 and TRBJ2-2; 9 bases are a match to TRBD2. The CDR3 runs to 18 residues. J lost 2 bases, V lost 3 bases, and 10 bases had no gene match. Looked up from germline, CDR1 is SEHNR and CDR2 is FQNEAQ (reference sequence). The CDR3 here is CASSLRRASGVNTGELFF. The CDR3 DNA follows: TGTGCCAGCAGCTTGCGTCGGGCTAGCGGGGTAAACACCGGGGAGCTGTTTTTT.

This clone is a singleton in its sample. In nucleotides, the CDR3 is TGTGCCAGCTTCTTGGGCGGGACAGTCTACGAGCAGTACTTC. It encodes CASFLGGTVYEQYF. The V and J genes are TRBV2 and TRBJ2-7; D may be TRBD1 (7 bases). V dropped 8 bases and J dropped 3 bases, with 17 bases sitting between them. Germline CDR1 is SNHLY and CDR2 is FYNNEI. The CDR3 loop spans 14 amino acids.

The chain couples TRBV11-1 to TRBJ2-2; D possibly corresponds to TRBD2 (6 bases). V lost 3 bases to trimming and J lost 6 bases, with 8 bases between them. The CDR3 has 13 residues. Per the germline V gene, CDR1 is SGHAT and CDR2 is FQDESV (reference sequence). CDR3 sequence reads: CASSLGGSGELFF. Written as DNA, the CDR3 is TGTGCCAGCAGCTTGGGGGGTTCCGGGGAGCTGTTTTTT.

As DNA, the CDR3 is TGTGCCAGCAGCTTCAACAGACAGGGGGCGCTTGGGGAGACCCAGTACTTC. Its protein product is CASSFNRQGALGETQYF. This chain uses TRBV7-8 with TRBJ2-5; 10 nucleotides line up with TRBD1. CDR3 length: 17 amino acids. Germline assignment: CDR1 SGHVS and CDR2 FQNEAQ. With 3 bases clipped from V and 5 bases from J, the junction kept 12 bases outside the gene matches.

This clone was counted at least ten times. V gene TRBV2 combines with J gene TRBJ1-2; 9 nucleotides align to TRBD1. With V trimmed by 5 bases and J by 3 bases, 7 bases remained unmatched. This CDR3 spans 15 amino acids. Germline V CDR1 and CDR2: SNHLY, FYNNEI. The CDR3 loop reads CASSPGTGTDYGYTF. As DNA, the CDR3 is TGTGCCAGCAGTCCCGGGACAGGGACGGACTATGGCTACACCTTC.

The chain couples TRBV28 to TRBJ1-1, with 8 bases aligning to TRBD1. Germline values: CDR1 MDHEN, CDR2 SYDVKM. The CDR3 runs 16 residues. V shed 6 bases and J 0 bases; nucleotides not matched to a gene: 9. CDR3: CASSTRRQGLNTEAFF. The CDR3 nucleotides read TGTGCCAGCAGCACAAGAAGACAGGGGCTGAACACTGAAGCTTTCTTT.

The V gene is TRBV5-1, the J gene TRBJ2-5; the D is unclear. Per germline, CDR1 SGHRS and CDR2 YFSETQ. This CDR3 has 13 amino acids. V lost 7 bases, J lost 0 bases, and 10 bases lay in between. The CDR3 region is CASSAEYQETQYF. In DNA, the CDR3 is TGCGCCAGCTCGGCGGAGTACCAAGAGACCCAGTACTTC.

The chain couples TRBV29-1 to TRBJ2-3; 10 positions match TRBD1. There are 14 residues in the CDR3. V was clipped by 5 bases and J by 5 bases; unmatched bases: 7. CDR1 and CDR2 from the germline V gene are SQVTM and ANQGSEA. DNA for the CDR3: TGCAGCGTTTTCCGGACAGGGGGTTTAGATACGCAGTATTTT. This translates into CSVFRTGGLDTQYF.

This chain uses TRBV6-5 with TRBJ2-1; a possible D gene is TRBD1 (6 bases). Germline CDR1 reads MNHEY; CDR2 reads SVGAGI. The CDR3 contains 13 residues. V lost 7 bases and J 3 bases, leaving 10 bases between the germline ends. This chain's CDR3 is CASNRDNYNEQFF. The CDR3 DNA follows: TGTGCCAGCAATAGGGACAACTACAATGAGCAGTTCTTC.

This clone was picked up a small number of times. This chain joins TRBV7-6 and TRBJ1-6; perhaps TRBD1 as D (5 bases). CDR3 length: 14 amino acids. V lost 5 bases and J 5 bases, leaving 10 bases between the germline ends. In germline, CDR1 is SGHVS, CDR2 FNYEAQ. This CDR3 is CASSRTGDNSPLHF. DNA of the CDR3: TGTGCCAGCAGCCGTACAGGAGATAATTCACCCCTCCACTTT. The full variable domain, its missing parts supplied by reference TRBV7-6 and TRBJ1-6, is GAGVSQSPRYKVTKRGQDVALRCDPISGHVSLYWYRQALGQGPEFLTYFNYEAQQDKSGLPNDRFSAERPEGSISTLTIQRTEQRDSAMYRCASSRTGDNSPLHFGNGTRLTVT.

The rearrangement joins TRBV30 to TRBJ1-5; D is perhaps TRBD1 (5 bases). Germline V gene sequence: CDR1 GTSNPN, CDR2 SVGIG (reference sequence). This CDR3 is 14 amino acids long. V shed 2 bases and J shed 7 bases, with 15 bases lying between them. CDR3: CAWSTGRGGQPQHF. For the CDR3, the DNA is TGTGCCTGGAGTACCGGCCGGGGGGGACAGCCCCAGCATTTT.

The V call is TRBV18, the J call TRBJ1-1; no definite D call. Germline assignment: CDR1 KGHSH and CDR2 LQKENI. V was cut by 6 bases and J by 1 base, with 15 bases left in between. The CDR3 covers 15 residues. CDR3 amino acids: CASSPTRERNTEAFF. CDR3 sequence (DNA): TGTGCCAGCTCCCCAACTCGGGAGAGGAACACTGAAGCTTTCTTT.

This chain connects TRBV6-4 to TRBJ2-1, with 9 bases aligning to TRBD2. The CDR3 is 15 residues long. CDR1 is MRHNA and CDR2 is SNTAGT in the germline V gene. V lost 3 bases and J lost 8; bases outside the gene matches: 8. The DNA for the CDR3 is TGTGCCAGCAGTGAATGGCTAGCGGGAAGGGATGAGCAGTTCTTC. Its translation: CASSEWLAGRDEQFF.

This clone was seen a few times. The chain couples TRBV5-1 to TRBJ2-1; 8 nucleotides agree with TRBD1. Looked up from germline, CDR1 is SGHRS and CDR2 is YFSETQ. The J segment lost 6 bases and the V segment lost 3 bases, leaving 8 bases of the junction unmatched. This CDR3 has 15 residues. This chain's CDR3 is CASSSTGGLGNEQFF. The DNA of the CDR3 is TGCGCCAGCAGCTCTACAGGGGGTTTAGGCAATGAGCAGTTCTTC. The whole variable domain, remainder taken from reference TRBV5-1 and TRBJ2-1, is KAGVTQTPRYLIKTRGQQVTLSCSPISGHRSVSWYQQTPGQGLQFLFEYFSETQRNKGNFPGRFSGRQFSNSRSEMNVSTLELGDSALYLCASSSTGGLGNEQFFGPGTRLTVL.

The gene calls are TRBV5-1 and TRBJ2-7; 9 nucleotides match TRBD1. Germline-derived CDR1 and CDR2 are SGHRS and YFSETQ. The CDR3 runs to 14 residues. V lost 4 bases and J lost 4; bases outside the gene matches: 6. CDR3 in amino acids: CASSKTGGGYEQYF. CDR3 nucleotides: TGCGCCAGCAGCAAAACAGGGGGCGGATACGAGCAGTACTTC.

The chain uses TRBV19 and TRBJ2-2; 8 bases are a match to TRBD2. Germline trimming cut 6 bases from V and 4 bases from J; bases unmatched to any gene: 16. The CDR3 covers 18 residues. The V gene's germline CDR1 is LNHDA and CDR2 SQIVND (reference sequence). CDR3: CASRLSGRVSQRTGELFF. CDR3 nucleotides: TGTGCCAGTAGATTGAGCGGGAGAGTTTCCCAACGCACCGGGGAGCTGTTTTTT.

The chain employs TRBV6-1 and TRBJ1-2, with a possible D match to TRBD1 (6 bases). Trimming took off 3 bases at V and 8 bases at J, with 13 bases between the two ends. Germline CDR1 and CDR2: MNHNS and SASEGT. The CDR3 consists of 13 residues. As DNA, the CDR3 is TGTGCCAGCAGTGACAGGGGCCGACGAGGCTACACCTTC. Its translation is CASSDRGRRGYTF.

This clone was found once. The rearrangement uses TRBV28 and TRBJ1-4; D remains unclear. The CDR3 consists of 14 residues. Germline assignment: CDR1 MDHEN and CDR2 SYDVKM. V lost 3 bases and J lost 2, with 7 bases in between. CDR3 sequence (DNA): TGTGCCAGCAGTTTTGGGAGCACTAATGAAAAACTGTTTTTT. Its protein is CASSFGSTNEKLFF.

The CDR3 sequence is CALRPFNTEAFF. For the CDR3, the DNA is TGTGCACTACGGCCGTTTAACACTGAAGCTTTCTTT. The chain couples TRBV6-5 to TRBJ1-1; D gene uncertain. The CDR3 sequence is 12 residues long. Germline assignment: CDR1 MNHEY and CDR2 SVGAGI.

The chain employs TRBV2 and TRBJ2-3, with TRBD2 as a possible D gene (7 bases). The V end was cut by 9 bases, the J end by 2 bases, with 21 bases between. The germline CDR1 and CDR2 sequences are SNHLY and FYNNEI. The CDR3 runs to 16 residues. The CDR3 sequence: CASRQKGGGYTDTQYF. In DNA form, the CDR3 reads TGTGCCAGTCGTCAAAAGGGCGGGGGCTACACAGATACGCAGTATTTT.

The chain is built from TRBV27 and TRBJ2-1, with 8 bases that match TRBD2. Germline CDR1 MNHEY, CDR2 SMNVEV (reference sequence). The CDR3 has 15 amino acids. V lost 2 bases to trimming and J lost 9 bases; unmatched junction nucleotides: 9. The CDR3 nucleotides are TGTGCCAGCAGTTTACAGCCGGGGGGGCGGGGTGAGCAGTTCTTC. Protein product: CASSLQPGGRGEQFF.

The chain has TRBV28 and TRBJ2-3, with a weak D call TRBD2 (7 bases). Germline values: CDR1 MDHEN, CDR2 SYDVKM. Trimming shortened V by 3 bases and J by 0 bases, and 19 bases separated the two germline ends. This CDR3 has 18 amino acids. The CDR3 loop reads CASSFWGGHSQSTDTQYF. DNA for the CDR3: TGTGCCAGCAGTTTTTGGGGGGGCCATTCTCAAAGCACAGATACGCAGTATTTT.

The chain recombines TRBV18 with TRBJ2-1; 10 nucleotides agree with TRBD1. Trimming took 2 bases from V and 10 from J; bases not matched to a gene: 14. The CDR3 is 17 residues long. Looked up from germline, CDR1 is KGHSH and CDR2 is LQKENI. CDR3 region: CASSPGTGEGRVKEQFF. CDR3 DNA sequence: TGTGCCAGCTCACCAGGGACAGGGGAAGGAAGGGTGAAGGAGCAGTTCTTC.

This clone was seen only a few times. The V gene is TRBV4-1, the J gene TRBJ2-7; the D gene is possibly TRBD2 (5 bases). Between the trimmed V and J ends, which lost 0 bases and 3 bases, there was a span of 12 bases. This CDR3 is built from 15 residues. The V gene's germline CDR1 is MGHRA and CDR2 YSYEKL. CDR3 sequence reads: CASSQDEAAYYEQYF. The CDR3 bases are TGCGCCAGCAGCCAAGACGAAGCGGCGTACTACGAGCAGTACTTC.

The chain uses TRBV6-4 and TRBJ1-4, with TRBD1 as a possible D gene (5 bases). This CDR3 has 13 amino acids. Germline assignment: CDR1 MRHNA and CDR2 SNTAGT. Trimming removed 7 bases from V and 8 bases from J, with 14 bases in between. The CDR3 spells CASNRGGEEKLFF. The CDR3 coding sequence is TGTGCCAGCAATAGGGGAGGTGAGGAAAAACTGTTTTTT.

This chain joins TRBV3-1 (or the pseudogene TRBV3-2) and TRBJ1-6; D may be TRBD1 (5 bases). Between the trimmed V and J ends, which lost 2 bases and 11 bases, there was a span of 13 bases. The CDR3 has 14 amino acids. CDR1 and CDR2 (germline): LGHDT, YNNKEL (reference sequence). DNA for the CDR3: TGTGCCAGCAGCCAAACAGGTCGAGCAGCACCCCTCCACTTT. It specifies CASSQTGRAAPLHF.

V is TRBV6-4 and J is TRBJ2-7; D not certain. CDR1 and CDR2 (germline): MRHNA, SNTAGT. V lost 6 bases, J lost 5 bases, and 11 bases lay in between. CDR3 length: 12 amino acids. The CDR3 spells CASRATGDEQYV. The CDR3 nucleotides read TGTGCCAGCAGGGCTACCGGAGACGAGCAGTACGTC.